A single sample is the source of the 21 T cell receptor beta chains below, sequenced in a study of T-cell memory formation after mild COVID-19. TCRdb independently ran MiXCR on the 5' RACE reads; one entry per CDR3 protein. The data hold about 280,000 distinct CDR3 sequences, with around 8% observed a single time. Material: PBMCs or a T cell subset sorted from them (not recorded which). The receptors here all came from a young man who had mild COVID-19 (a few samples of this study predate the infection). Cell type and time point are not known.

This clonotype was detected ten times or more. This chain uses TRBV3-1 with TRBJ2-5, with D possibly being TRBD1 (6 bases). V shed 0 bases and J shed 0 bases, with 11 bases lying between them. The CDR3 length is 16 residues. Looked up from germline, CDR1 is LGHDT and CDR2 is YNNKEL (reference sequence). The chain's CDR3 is CASSQDGTQYQETQYF. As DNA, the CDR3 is TGTGCCAGCAGCCAAGATGGGACACAGTACCAAGAGACCCAGTACTTC.

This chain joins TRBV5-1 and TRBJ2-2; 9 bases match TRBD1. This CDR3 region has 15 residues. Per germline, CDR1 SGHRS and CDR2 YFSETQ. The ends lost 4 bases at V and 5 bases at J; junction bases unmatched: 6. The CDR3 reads CASSLQDRGTGELFF. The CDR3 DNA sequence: TGCGCCAGCAGCCTCCAGGACAGGGGAACCGGGGAGCTGTTTTTT.

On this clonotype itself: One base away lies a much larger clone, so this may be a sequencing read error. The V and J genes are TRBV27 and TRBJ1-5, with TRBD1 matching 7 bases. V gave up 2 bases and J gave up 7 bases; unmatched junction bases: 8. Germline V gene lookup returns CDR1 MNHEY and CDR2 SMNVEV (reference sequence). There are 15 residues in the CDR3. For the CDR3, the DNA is TGTGCCAGCAGTTTAGGGTGTACAGGGGACCAGCCCCAGCATTTT. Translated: CASSLGCTGDQPQHF.

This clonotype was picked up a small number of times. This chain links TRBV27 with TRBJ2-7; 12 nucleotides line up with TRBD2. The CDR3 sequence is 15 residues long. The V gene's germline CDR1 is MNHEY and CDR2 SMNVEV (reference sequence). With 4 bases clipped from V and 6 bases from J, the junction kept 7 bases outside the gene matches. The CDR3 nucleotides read TGTGCCAGCAGTTCGGCTAGCGGGGGGGTCCGCGAGCAGTACGTC. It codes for CASSSASGGVREQYV.

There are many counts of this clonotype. This chain's CDR3 is CASSLAGPRDIQYF. For the CDR3, the DNA is TGTGCCAGCAGCTTAGCAGGCCCTCGGGACATTCAGTACTTC. The chain employs TRBV7-2 and TRBJ2-4; no clear D. The V end was cut by 0 bases, the J end by 8 bases, with 11 bases between. The CDR3 loop spans 14 amino acids. Germline V gene lookup returns CDR1 SGHTA and CDR2 FQGNSA.

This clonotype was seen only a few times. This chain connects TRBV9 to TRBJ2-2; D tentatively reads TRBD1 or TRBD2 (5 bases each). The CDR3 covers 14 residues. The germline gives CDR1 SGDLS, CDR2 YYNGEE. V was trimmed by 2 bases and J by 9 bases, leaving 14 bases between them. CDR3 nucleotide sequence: TGTGCCAGCAGCGTCCGGGACCTCGACCGGGAGCTGTTTTTT. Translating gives CASSVRDLDRELFF.

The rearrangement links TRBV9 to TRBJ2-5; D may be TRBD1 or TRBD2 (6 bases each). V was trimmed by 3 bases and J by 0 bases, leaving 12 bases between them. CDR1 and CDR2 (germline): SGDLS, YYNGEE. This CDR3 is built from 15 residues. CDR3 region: CASSERGRYQETQYF. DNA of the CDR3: TGTGCCAGCAGCGAGAGGGGGAGGTACCAAGAGACCCAGTACTTC.

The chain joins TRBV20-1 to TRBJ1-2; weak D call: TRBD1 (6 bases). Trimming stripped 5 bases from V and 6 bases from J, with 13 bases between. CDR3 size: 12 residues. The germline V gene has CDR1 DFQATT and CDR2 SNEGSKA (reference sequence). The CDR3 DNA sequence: TGCAGTGCTGTCGGACAGACCGATGGCTACACCTTC. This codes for CSAVGQTDGYTF.

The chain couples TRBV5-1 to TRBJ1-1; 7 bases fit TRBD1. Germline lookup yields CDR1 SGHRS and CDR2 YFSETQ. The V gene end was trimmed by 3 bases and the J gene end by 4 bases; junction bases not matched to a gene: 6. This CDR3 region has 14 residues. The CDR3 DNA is TGCGCCAGCAGCTATGGGACAGCGGGCACTGAAGCTTTCTTT. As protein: CASSYGTAGTEAFF. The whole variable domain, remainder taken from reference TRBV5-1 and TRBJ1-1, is KAGVTQTPRYLIKTRGQQVTLSCSPISGHRSVSWYQQTPGQGLQFLFEYFSETQRNKGNFPGRFSGRQFSNSRSEMNVSTLELGDSALYLCASSYGTAGTEAFFGQGTRLTVV.

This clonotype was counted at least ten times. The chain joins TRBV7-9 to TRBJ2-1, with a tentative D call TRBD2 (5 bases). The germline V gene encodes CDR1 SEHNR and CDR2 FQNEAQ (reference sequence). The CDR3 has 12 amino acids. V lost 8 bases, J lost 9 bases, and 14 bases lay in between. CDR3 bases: TGTGCCAGCGGCCAGGAGGCACTTGAGCAGTTCTTC. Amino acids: CASGQEALEQFF.

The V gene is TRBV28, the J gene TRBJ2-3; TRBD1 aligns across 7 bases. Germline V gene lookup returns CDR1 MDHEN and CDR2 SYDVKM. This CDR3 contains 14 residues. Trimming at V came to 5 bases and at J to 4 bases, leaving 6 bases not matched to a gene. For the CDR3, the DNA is TGTGCCAGCAGTCGCCGACAGGGTCCAGATACGCAGTATTTT. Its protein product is CASSRRQGPDTQYF.

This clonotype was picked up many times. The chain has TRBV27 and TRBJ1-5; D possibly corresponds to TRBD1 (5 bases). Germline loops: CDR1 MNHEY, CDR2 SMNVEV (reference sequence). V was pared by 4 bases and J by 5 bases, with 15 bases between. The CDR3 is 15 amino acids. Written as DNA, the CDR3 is TGTGCCAGCAGTTCGGGGCAGCCATCCTATCAGCCCCAGCATTTT. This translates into CASSSGQPSYQPQHF.

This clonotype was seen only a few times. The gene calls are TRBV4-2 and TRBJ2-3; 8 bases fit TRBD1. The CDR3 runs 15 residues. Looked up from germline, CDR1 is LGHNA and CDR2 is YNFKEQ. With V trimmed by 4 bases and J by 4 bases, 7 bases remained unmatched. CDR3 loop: CASSPGQGVADTQYF. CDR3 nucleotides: TGTGCCAGCAGCCCAGGACAGGGAGTTGCAGATACGCAGTATTTT.

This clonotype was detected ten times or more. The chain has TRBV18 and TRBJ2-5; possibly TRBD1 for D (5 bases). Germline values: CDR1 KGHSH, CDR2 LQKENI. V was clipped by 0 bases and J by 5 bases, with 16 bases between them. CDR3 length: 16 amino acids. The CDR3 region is CASSPPLSGAAETQYF. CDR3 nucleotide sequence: TGTGCCAGCTCACCACCGTTAAGTGGGGCCGCGGAGACCCAGTACTTC.

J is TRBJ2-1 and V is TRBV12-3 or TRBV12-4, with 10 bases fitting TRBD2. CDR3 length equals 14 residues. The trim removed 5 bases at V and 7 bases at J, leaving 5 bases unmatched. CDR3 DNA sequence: TGTGCCAGCAGTCGTAGCGGGGGGAGAAATGAGCAGTTCTTC. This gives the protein CASSRSGGRNEQFF.

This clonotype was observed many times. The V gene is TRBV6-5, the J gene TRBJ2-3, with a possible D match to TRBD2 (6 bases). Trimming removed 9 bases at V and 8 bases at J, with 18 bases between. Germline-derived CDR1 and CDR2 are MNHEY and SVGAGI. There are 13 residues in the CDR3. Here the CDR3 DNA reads TGTGCCAGTACTGAACTAAACGGGGGTACGCAGTATTTT. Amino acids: CASTELNGGTQYF.

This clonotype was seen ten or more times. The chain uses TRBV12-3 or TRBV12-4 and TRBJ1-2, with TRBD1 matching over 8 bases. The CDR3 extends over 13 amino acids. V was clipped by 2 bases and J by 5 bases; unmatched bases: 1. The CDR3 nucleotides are TGTGCCAGCAGTTTACAGGGGGCATATGGCTACACCTTC. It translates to CASSLQGAYGYTF.

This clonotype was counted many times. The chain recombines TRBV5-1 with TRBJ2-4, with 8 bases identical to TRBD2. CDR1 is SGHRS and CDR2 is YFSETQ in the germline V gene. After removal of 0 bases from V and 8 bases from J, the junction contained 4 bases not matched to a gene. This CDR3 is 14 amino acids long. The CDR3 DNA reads TGCGCCAGCAGCTTGGATTCCGGGGGGGACATTCAGTACTTC. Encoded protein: CASSLDSGGDIQYF. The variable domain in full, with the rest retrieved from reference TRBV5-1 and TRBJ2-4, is KAGVTQTPRYLIKTRGQQVTLSCSPISGHRSVSWYQQTPGQGLQFLFEYFSETQRNKGNFPGRFSGRQFSNSRSEMNVSTLELGDSALYLCASSLDSGGDIQYFGAGTRLSVL.

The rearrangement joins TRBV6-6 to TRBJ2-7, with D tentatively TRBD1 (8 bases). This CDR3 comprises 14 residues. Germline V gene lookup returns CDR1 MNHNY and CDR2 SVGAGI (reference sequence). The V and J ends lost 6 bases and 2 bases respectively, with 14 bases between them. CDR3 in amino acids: CASRGGTGPYEQYV. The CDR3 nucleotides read TGTGCCAGCAGGGGGGGGACAGGTCCCTACGAGCAGTACGTC.

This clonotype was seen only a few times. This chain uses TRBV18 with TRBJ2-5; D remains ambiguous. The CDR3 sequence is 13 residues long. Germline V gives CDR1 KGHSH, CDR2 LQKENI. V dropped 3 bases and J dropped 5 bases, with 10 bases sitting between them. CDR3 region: CASSPTGWETQYF. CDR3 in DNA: TGTGCCAGCTCACCGACCGGCTGGGAGACCCAGTACTTC.

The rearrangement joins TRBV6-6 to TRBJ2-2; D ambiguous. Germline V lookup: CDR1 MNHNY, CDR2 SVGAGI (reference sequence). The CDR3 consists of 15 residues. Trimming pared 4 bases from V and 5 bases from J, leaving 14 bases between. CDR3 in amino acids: CASSSTAQKTGELFF. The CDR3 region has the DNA TGTGCCAGCAGTTCTACCGCCCAGAAAACCGGGGAGCTGTTTTTT.